A selection of T cell receptor beta chains follows, all from one sample in a study of T cells after yellow fever vaccination. TCRdb passed the 5' RACE reads through MiXCR, listing each CDR3 protein once. The sample consists of some 550,000 distinct CDR3 sequences, about 19% of them appearing once. This material consisted of PBMCs, taken 15 days after the yellow fever booster vaccination. These receptors came from a man between 25 and 39 years old who received the YFV17D yellow fever vaccine. The conserved cysteine and the conserved F or W are not part of the CDR3 here.

v_gene,j_gene,CDR3aa
TRBV6-5,TRBJ2-7,ASSYATSGAYEQY
TRBV18,TRBJ2-7,ASSPRTGASYEQY
TRBV27,TRBJ2-1,ASSSRQGGSREQF
TRBV5-4,TRBJ2-7,ASSPSPGQNYEQY
TRBV27,TRBJ2-1,ASSPDPHNEQF
TRBV5-1,TRBJ2-1,ASRLEAGGINEQF
TRBV9,TRBJ2-1,ASSVGAGGPYNEQF
TRBV6-2/TRBV6-3,TRBJ2-7,ASTNTNEQY
TRBV5-1,TRBJ2-1,ASRVFESEQF
TRBV28,TRBJ2-7,ASSNGGQQNYEQY
TRBV7-9,TRBJ2-7,ASSHEAGYEQY
TRBV20-1,TRBJ2-1,SARVRGGQF
TRBV7-3,TRBJ2-2,ASSSTQVTDFFNTGELF
TRBV6-1,TRBJ1-2,ASSPAGQTYGYT
TRBV5-5,TRBJ2-7,ASSLDHRQSEQY
TRBV12-3/TRBV12-4,TRBJ2-7,ASSFNSGLPTYEQY
TRBV6-2/TRBV6-3,TRBJ2-7,ASSLAATYEQY
TRBV12-3/TRBV12-4,TRBJ2-1,ASSFGAGRYNEQF
TRBV7-2,TRBJ2-1,ASSLRGNSYNEQF
TRBV5-1,TRBJ2-2,ASSLPRVSTQTGELF
TRBV10-3,TRBJ2-7,AISANRDRISYEQY
TRBV29-1,TRBJ2-3,SARGLSTDTQY
TRBV4-3,TRBJ2-3,ASSPSRTGTTLS
TRBV18,TRBJ2-1,ASSPIAGVSYNEQF
TRBV7-2,TRBJ2-1,ASSLQAGVGNEQF
TRBV11-2,TRBJ2-6,ASSPFLRGQYSGANVLT
TRBV18,TRBJ2-3,ASSPPMVQRDTQY
TRBV6-2/TRBV6-3,TRBJ2-3,ASNGRPKLAGVRTDTQY
TRBV28,TRBJ2-2,ASRDRANTGELF
TRBV30,TRBJ1-4,AWSPTGYNEKLF
TRBV24-1,TRBJ2-7,ATRNLRESYEQY
TRBV19,TRBJ2-7,ASSAVGAATGEQY
TRBV28,TRBJ1-5,ASRTGSNQPQH
TRBV29-1,TRBJ1-1,SVVSRGRTEAF
TRBV18,TRBJ2-5,ASSPVVTGGWHETQY
TRBV4-3,TRBJ2-7,ASSFGTSGGAYEQY
TRBV12-3/TRBV12-4,TRBJ2-3,ASSFQREGLPDTQY
TRBV20-1,TRBJ2-2,SARDATTSNTGELF
TRBV29-1,TRBJ2-7,SIRRSSYEQY
TRBV10-3,TRBJ2-1,AISERSGENGNEQF
TRBV6-2/TRBV6-3,TRBJ2-2,ASRLDGTGELF
TRBV5-1,TRBJ2-1,ASSGLAGGAYNEQF
TRBV18,TRBJ2-7,ASSPDRKQY
TRBV18,TRBJ2-1,ASSPKWGSEQF
TRBV5-1,TRBJ1-1,ASSLEQKNTEAF
TRBV7-9,TRBJ1-2,ASSLGYELGLGYT
TRBV12-3/TRBV12-4,TRBJ2-6,ASSSGEGGSGANVLT
TRBV20-1,TRBJ2-7,SAGTSGSYEQY